This T cell receptor beta chain was recorded in a study of PD-1 blockade in classical Hodgkin lymphoma. Autologous stem cell transplantation was followed by relapse in every patient, and brentuximab vedotin exposure varied. Purified CD4+ T cells were obtained from thawed PBMCs through magnetic negative selection. Produced via immunoSEQ multiplex PCR; TCRdb's table is partial and in-frame only. The repertoire has 25,000 or so clones, around 80% of them found once; the top ten carry around 2.4%. Germline CDR1 reads SNHLY; CDR2 reads FYNNEI. This CDR3 is built from 13 residues. As concerns this clone: The junction does not match germline at one end; this may be a read error.

The material was CD4+ T cells from blood, obtained at baseline. The sequence was collected from a human donor with classical Hodgkin lymphoma. The chain carries TRBV2 and TRBJ1-1; the match to TRBD1 covers 7 bases. The CDR3 here is CASTGPGVRGLVF. The CDR3 DNA follows: TGTGCCAGCACTGGTCCGGGAGTAAGGGGGCTAGTCTTT.